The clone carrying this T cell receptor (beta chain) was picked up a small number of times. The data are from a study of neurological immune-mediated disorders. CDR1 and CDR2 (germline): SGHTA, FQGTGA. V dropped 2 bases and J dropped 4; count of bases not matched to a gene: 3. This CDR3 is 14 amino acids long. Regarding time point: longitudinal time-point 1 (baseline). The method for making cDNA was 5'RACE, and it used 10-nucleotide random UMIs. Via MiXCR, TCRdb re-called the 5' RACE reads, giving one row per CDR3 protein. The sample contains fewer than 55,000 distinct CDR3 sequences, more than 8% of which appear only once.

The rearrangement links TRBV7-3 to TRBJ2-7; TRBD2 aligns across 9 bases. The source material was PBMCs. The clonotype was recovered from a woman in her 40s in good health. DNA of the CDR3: TGTGCCAGCAGCTTACTAGCGGGAACGTACGAGCAGTACTTC. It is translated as CASSLLAGTYEQYF.